The 8 T cell receptor beta chains given below trace back to one sample, sequenced in a study of blood T cell repertoires in COVID-19. The assay was immunoSEQ multiplex PCR, and TCRdb's table has in-frame clones only and misses some. Among roughly 290,000 clones listed, approximately 80% were seen once. Sequenced material: peripheral blood. The receptors stem from a woman in her forties or fifties with active or convalescent COVID-19.

This clone has at least ten counts. The CDR3 nucleotides are TGTGCCAGCAGCGCGAGGGACAGGGGGCAGGTCGCAGATACGCAGTATTTT. Translation: CASSARDRGQVADTQYF. The chain uses TRBV7-9 and TRBJ2-3; 12 nucleotides match TRBD1. Trimming cost V 5 bases and J 4 bases; bases outside gene matches: 10. This CDR3 contains 17 residues. The germline V gene encodes CDR1 SEHNR and CDR2 FQNEAQ (reference sequence).

This clone was observed a handful of times. The chain employs TRBV7-9 and TRBJ1-1; D perhaps matches TRBD1 (6 bases). This CDR3 has 13 amino acids. The V and J ends lost 1 base and 5 bases respectively, with 8 bases between them. Germline CDR1 reads SEHNR; CDR2 reads FQNEAQ (reference sequence). DNA of the CDR3: TGTGCCAGCAGCTTAGAGGGGGGGACTGAAGCTTTCTTT. Translation gives CASSLEGGTEAFF.

The chain uses TRBV7-6 and TRBJ2-1; 10 bases fit TRBD2. The J segment lost 5 bases and the V segment lost 2 bases, leaving 6 bases of the junction unmatched. This CDR3 is 16 amino acids long. CDR1 is SGHVS, CDR2 FNYEAQ, per germline. CDR3 bases: TGTGCCAGCAGCTTACCTAGCGGGAGTCTAAACAATGAGCAGTTCTTC. Translated, it gives CASSLPSGSLNNEQFF.

This sequence joins TRBV29-1 and TRBJ2-1; D gene uncertain. Germline V gene lookup returns CDR1 SQVTM and CDR2 ANQGSEA. This CDR3 has 16 amino acids. The V end was cut by 7 bases, the J end by 0 bases, with 19 bases between. CDR3: CSAAQTGESSYNEQFF. The DNA of the CDR3 is TGCAGCGCCGCTCAGACTGGAGAAAGCTCCTACAATGAGCAGTTCTTC.

The chain joins TRBV5-1 to TRBJ2-5, with 8 nucleotides matching TRBD1. CDR1 is SGHRS and CDR2 is YFSETQ in the germline V gene. This CDR3 contains 15 residues. Losses at the gene ends were 3 bases for V and 5 bases for J; bases not matched to a gene: 9. CDR3 nucleotide sequence: TGCGCCAGCAGCTCGAGGACAGGGACGGAGGAGACCCAGTACTTC. Its translation is CASSSRTGTEETQYF.

The table lists this clone with a count of one. The chain combines TRBV2 with TRBJ1-6, with TRBD1 as a possible D gene (6 bases). V was trimmed by 6 bases and J by 3 bases, leaving 9 bases between them. The CDR3 loop spans 14 amino acids. CDR1 is SNHLY and CDR2 is FYNNEI in the germline V gene. CDR3 region: CASRRTVYNSPLHF. CDR3 bases: TGTGCCAGCAGGAGGACAGTCTATAATTCACCCCTCCACTTT.

In its sample, this clone was seen a few times. The chain combines TRBV20-1 with TRBJ2-1; TRBD2 matches 13 bases. The junction had 9 bases not matched to a gene; V was cut back by 3 bases and J by 10 bases. CDR1 is DFQATT, CDR2 SNEGSKA, per germline (reference sequence). The CDR3 runs 15 residues. CDR3 protein: CSASFPGLAGVEQFF. CDR3 DNA sequence: TGCAGTGCTAGTTTTCCAGGACTAGCGGGAGTGGAGCAGTTCTTC.

The rearrangement joins TRBV19 to TRBJ1-1; TRBD1 aligns across 9 bases. The CDR3 loop spans 13 amino acids. V shed 10 bases and J 5 bases; nucleotides not matched to a gene: 8. Germline values: CDR1 LNHDA, CDR2 SQIVND (reference sequence). DNA for the CDR3: TGTGCCACGGACGGGACAGGGAGGACTGAAGCTTTCTTT. It is translated as CATDGTGRTEAFF. The entire variable domain, with the rest obtained from reference TRBV19 and TRBJ1-1, is as follows: DGGITQSPKYLFRKEGQNVTLSCEQNLNHDAMYWYRQDPGQGLRLIYYSQIVNDFQKGDIAEGYSVSREKKESFPLTVTSAQKNPTAFYLCATDGTGRTEAFFGQGTRLTVV.